The clone carrying this TCR beta chain was detected many times. The antigen remains unidentified. Germline and junction disagree at one end, which may indicate a read error. In TCRdb, the 5' RACE reads were re-called with MiXCR into one record per CDR3 protein. The sample yields some 110,000 distinct CDR3 sequences, 7.5% to 9.5% seen once. CDR3 length: 15 residues. CDR1 and CDR2 (germline): MNHEY, SVGEGT. The data belong to a study of T cells after yellow fever vaccination. Study outcomes and limitations: Clones from primary vaccination mostly reappeared after the booster (around 96% CD4, over 85% CD8).

The sequences come from CD8+ T cells sorted from PBMCs, collected 45 days after the yellow fever booster vaccination. The chain couples TRBV6-2 or TRBV6-3 to TRBJ2-7; TRBD2 aligns across 7 bases. This clonotype originated in a young man who received the YFV17D yellow fever vaccine. The CDR3 bases are TGTGCCAGGAGTTTGGAGAGCGGGACTCTCTACGAGCAGTACTTC. The encoded protein is CARSLESGTLYEQYF.